This T cell receptor (beta chain) stems from a study of blood T cell repertoires in COVID-19. This clone was detected once. CDR1 is LNHDA and CDR2 is SQIVND in the germline V gene (reference sequence). This CDR3 region has 14 residues. Trimming cost V 7 bases and J 15 bases, with 25 bases left between them. Assay used: immunoSEQ multiplex PCR; TCRdb lists only in-frame clones, some missing. The repertoire holds 180,000 or so clones, around four fifths seen once, with 2.8% in the top ten. Sequencing used peripheral blood. This clonotype was sampled from a woman of 80 years or more with active or convalescent COVID-19. The chain recombines TRBV19 with TRBJ1-5, with D perhaps TRBD1 (5 bases). The CDR3 loop reads CASKTRTDRGLGHF. In DNA, the CDR3 is TGTGCCAGTAAAACCCGGACGGACCGGGGGTTGGGGCATTTT.